These T cell receptor beta chains were read from a single sample in a study of cytomegalovirus exposure and HLA in healthy donors. TCRdb's table, derived via immunoSEQ multiplex PCR, lists solely in-frame clones and lacks some. The sample consists of approximately 72,000 clones, 65% to 80% of them appearing once. Sequencing input: PBMCs. Receptor source: a middle-aged man in good health and CMV-seropositive. Each CDR3 is given with its conserved first and last residue. The D gene is left open where the match is weak. Expanded clones are given a class, and other clones once, few, many or no size at all.

TGTGCCAGCAGTTTATTAGGCAGGGGTGGAAACACCATATATTTT	CASSLLGRGGNTIYF	.	TRBJ1-3	TRBV28	.
TGTGCCAGCAGCCAAGACCCTGGCGGGGGGGCCACAGATACGCAGTATTTT	CASSQDPGGGATDTQYF	TRBD2	TRBJ2-3	TRBV4-2	.
TGCGCCAGCAGTGACGGTCTTGGCTACACCTTC	CASSDGLGYTF	.	TRBJ1-2	TRBV10-1	.
TGTGCCAGCAGTGGCAGGGACACCATATATTTT	CASSGRDTIYF	.	TRBJ1-3	TRBV2	few
TGTGCCAGCAGAGCCGGGACAGTCACTCAGCCCCAGCATTTT	CASRAGTVTQPQHF	TRBD1	TRBJ1-5	TRBV28	.
TGCGCCAGCAGCCAAGGGGACAGGGGTTCGTACGAGCAGTACTTC	CASSQGDRGSYEQYF	TRBD1	TRBJ2-7	TRBV4-3	once
TGTGCCAGCAGCTTTGGGGACAGAGGAAGAACGATAAACACTGAAGCTTTCTTT	CASSFGDRGRTINTEAFF	TRBD1	TRBJ1-1	TRBV7-9	.
TGTGCCAGCAGTGAAGGGGAGACTAGCGGGGGGGCGGAGACCCAGTACTTC	CASSEGETSGGAETQYF	TRBD2	TRBJ2-5	TRBV6-1	few
TGTGCCAGCAAGCTCCGGGACACAATAAACTATGGCTACACCTTC	CASKLRDTINYGYTF	.	TRBJ1-2	TRBV2	.
TGTGCCAGCAGTTCCATGACAGGGGGCGCTCACTATGGCTACACCTTC	CASSSMTGGAHYGYTF	TRBD1	TRBJ1-2	TRBV7-9	few
TGTGCCAGCAGCGGACAGGTCTCGGGAGCGCAGTATTTT	CASSGQVSGAQYF	.	TRBJ2-3	TRBV11-2	.
TGCGCCAGCAGCGGACGGGGGGTTGGATCACCCCTCCACTTT	CASSGRGVGSPLHF	.	TRBJ1-6	TRBV5-1	.
TGTGCCAGCAGCTTGGACAGGGGGCACGAGCAGTACTTC	CASSLDRGHEQYF	TRBD1	TRBJ2-7	TRBV7-3	.
TGTGCCAGCAGCTCCCCGGGGGCCGGGGAGCTGTTTTTT	CASSSPGAGELFF	.	TRBJ2-2	TRBV5-6	once
TGTGCCAGCAGTGAACGGCGGGACAGTCTCAATGAGCAGTTCTTC	CASSERRDSLNEQFF	.	TRBJ2-1	TRBV6-1	.
TGTGCCAGCAGCTCAAATTCAGGGTGGGCTTTCTTT	CASSSNSGWAFF	.	TRBJ1-1	TRBV7-6	.
TGTGCCAGCAGCTTGGCCCAACAGGGTGACACTGAAGCTTTCTTT	CASSLAQQGDTEAFF	.	TRBJ1-1	TRBV5-8	.
TGTGCCAGCAGTTCACCGGGACTAGCGCGCAATGAGCAGTTCTTC	CASSSPGLARNEQFF	TRBD2	TRBJ2-1	TRBV6-5	.
TGTGCCAGCAGCTACCTCCTACCGGGACAGGGCTACGAGCAGTACTTC	CASSYLLPGQGYEQYF	TRBD1	TRBJ2-7	TRBV7-2	.
TGTGCCAGCAGCCTCACAGGGATCTACGAGCAGTACTTC	CASSLTGIYEQYF	.	TRBJ2-7	TRBV11-2	once
TGTGCCAGCAGCTGGACTAGCGGGGGGCTCCCCATGAGGGAGCAGTTCTTC	CASSWTSGGLPMREQFF	TRBD2	TRBJ2-1	TRBV7-8	.
TGCGCCAGCAGCTTGGTACGGGGAAGCAATCAGCCCCAGCATTTT	CASSLVRGSNQPQHF	.	TRBJ1-5	TRBV5-8	.
TGTGCCAGTAGTATAGATCTCCAGGGATGGCAGGGCTACACCTTC	CASSIDLQGWQGYTF	.	TRBJ1-2	TRBV19	.
TGCGCCAGCAGCTTGGAGCGCTCCTACAATGAGCAGTTCTTC	CASSLERSYNEQFF	.	TRBJ2-1	TRBV5-1	.
TGCGCCAGCAGCCAAAGAGAGAGCAAGACTAATGAAAAACTGTTTTTT	CASSQRESKTNEKLFF	.	TRBJ1-4	TRBV4-1	.
TGTGCCAGCAGTTACTCGGGCCACTTTGGCTACACCTTC	CASSYSGHFGYTF	.	TRBJ1-2	TRBV6-5	.
TGTGCCAGCAGCTTAGAGCTTCGAGGACAGTCCTATGGCTACACCTTC	CASSLELRGQSYGYTF	.	TRBJ1-2	TRBV11-3	few
TGTGCCAGTAGTAACCCCGGACAGGTCTACGAGCAGTACTTC	CASSNPGQVYEQYF	TRBD1	TRBJ2-7	TRBV19	.
TGTGCCAGCAGCCAAGGACAGGGTCCCTACGAGCAGTACTTC	CASSQGQGPYEQYF	TRBD1	TRBJ2-7	TRBV14	.
TGTGCCAGCAGACATGGGACAGGGGGCTTTCAGCCCCAGCATTTT	CASRHGTGGFQPQHF	TRBD1	TRBJ1-5	TRBV7-8	.
TGTGCCAGCAGTTTAGGGACAGGGGCCTATAGCAATCAGCCCCAGCATTTT	CASSLGTGAYSNQPQHF	TRBD1	TRBJ1-5	TRBV28	.
TGTGCCAGCAGTTTACCCAGGGGGCTTTCTGGCTACACCTTC	CASSLPRGLSGYTF	TRBD1	TRBJ1-2	TRBV28	once
TGTGCCAGCAGTTATGGGGGGACAACTAATGAAAAACTGTTTTTT	CASSYGGTTNEKLFF	.	TRBJ1-4	TRBV25-1	.
TGTGCCAGCAAGGGGGCCCAATTTAGCACAGATACGCAGTATTTT	CASKGAQFSTDTQYF	TRBD1	TRBJ2-3	TRBV13	.
TGTGCCAGCAGCCAAGGTCCAGGGGAACAAGAGACCCAGTACTTC	CASSQGPGEQETQYF	.	TRBJ2-5	TRBV4-2	.
TGTGCCAGCAGCAGTACAGGGGGGGAGTACGAGCAGTACTTC	CASSSTGGEYEQYF	.	TRBJ2-7	TRBV5-6	.
TGTGCCAGCTCACCCCGGGTGTCTGGGGCCAACGTCCTGACTTTC	CASSPRVSGANVLTF	.	TRBJ2-6	TRBV18	.
TGTGCCAGCTCCCGTGGGGGGTTCCAAGAGACCCAGTACTTC	CASSRGGFQETQYF	.	TRBJ2-5	TRBV9	.
TGCGCCAGCAGCCAAGATCGGGGACTAGCGGAGTTCACCGGGGAGCTGTTTTTT	CASSQDRGLAEFTGELFF	TRBD2	TRBJ2-2	TRBV4-3	.
TGTGCCAGCAGTGAGACAGGGGACTATGGCTACACCTTC	CASSETGDYGYTF	TRBD1	TRBJ1-2	TRBV6-1	few
TGCGCCAGCAGCACCCGGACAGGGGGCGCGTACGAGCAGTACTTC	CASSTRTGGAYEQYF	TRBD1	TRBJ2-7	TRBV4-1	.
TGCAGCGTCGGCCAGGACTTTAGAACCGGGGAGCTGTTTTTT	CSVGQDFRTGELFF	.	TRBJ2-2	TRBV29-1	.
TGTGCCAGCACCCGGGGAGGGCAAGAGACCCAGTACTTC	CASTRGGQETQYF	TRBD2	TRBJ2-5	TRBV6-1	.
TGTGCCAGTAGTATTAAAATTGGCGGGGGGTCGAACACCGGGGAGCTGTTTTTT	CASSIKIGGGSNTGELFF	TRBD2	TRBJ2-2	TRBV19	.
TGTGCCAGCAGCGGAAGGACTAGCGATGAAGAGACCCAGTACTTC	CASSGRTSDEETQYF	TRBD2	TRBJ2-5	TRBV9	few
TGTGCCAGCAGGGGCGGGGGGACAGTATATTCACCCCTCCACTTT	CASRGGGTVYSPLHF	TRBD1	TRBJ1-6	TRBV5-8	.
TGTGCCATCAGTGAGCCGGGACTAGGAGGGGAGACCCAGTACTTC	CAISEPGLGGETQYF	TRBD2	TRBJ2-5	TRBV10-3	.
TGTGCCAGCAGCTTTTATTCGGAAAAACTGTTTTTT	CASSFYSEKLFF	.	TRBJ1-4	TRBV7-8	.
TGTGCCAGCAGCGTATTTTACTCTGGGGCCAACGTCCTGACTTTC	CASSVFYSGANVLTF	.	TRBJ2-6	TRBV9	.
TGTGCCAGCATCCGACAGGCACTCACAGATACGCAGTATTTT	CASIRQALTDTQYF	.	TRBJ2-3	TRBV6-1	.
TGCGCCAGCAGCTTGGATCCAGGGGGGAGCACCATATATTTT	CASSLDPGGSTIYF	TRBD1	TRBJ1-3	TRBV5-1	.
TGTGCCAGCAGCTTGGCGTACGAGCAGTACTTC	CASSLAYEQYF	.	TRBJ2-7	TRBV5-5	.
TGTGCCAGCAGTAACCCCGGCGGGGATACGCAGTATTTT	CASSNPGGDTQYF	.	TRBJ2-3	TRBV6-5	.
TGTGCCAGCAGTGAAGCGCTTCAGGGGGCAGATACGCAGTATTTT	CASSEALQGADTQYF	TRBD1	TRBJ2-3	TRBV6-1	.
TGTGCCAGCGGAGGGACAGGTTACCTTAACTACAATCAGCCCCAGCATTTT	CASGGTGYLNYNQPQHF	TRBD1	TRBJ1-5	TRBV2	.
TGTGCCAGCAGTGGCAGGGGGCGCGAAGAGACCCAGTACTTC	CASSGRGREETQYF	TRBD1	TRBJ2-5	TRBV6-1	.
TGTGCCTGGAGTGTACGGCAGGGGGCCTATGGCTACACCTTC	CAWSVRQGAYGYTF	TRBD1	TRBJ1-2	TRBV30	.
TGTGCCAGTAGTCTGACAGGGGGAGATACGCAGTATTTT	CASSLTGGDTQYF	TRBD1	TRBJ2-3	TRBV19	.